These 18 T cell receptor beta chains came from one sample sequenced in a study of cytomegalovirus exposure and HLA in healthy donors. Amplification used 60 Vbeta primers and 13 Jbeta primers. Repertoires were generated with immunoSEQ multiplex PCR, while TCRdb's copy carries only in-frame clones and drops some. The sample holds more than 100,000 clones, about 61% seen once. Sequenced: PBMCs. The receptors stem from a woman in her 40s in good health and CMV-seronegative.

The rearrangement links TRBV25-1 to TRBJ2-5, with a tentative D call TRBD1 (6 bases). With the DNA end fitting TRBJ2-7 better, the J assignment may be wrong. Germline CDR1 MGHDK, CDR2 SYGVNS. This CDR3 is built from 14 residues. The CDR3 reads CASRAQGTTHEQYF. The CDR3 DNA is TGTGCCAGCCGGGCACAGGGAACGACCCACGAGCAGTACTTC.

The V gene is TRBV7-9, the J gene TRBJ1-2, with 8 bases that match TRBD1. J gave up 4 bases and V 0 bases, and 10 bases lay outside the gene matches. The CDR3 spans 17 residues. Germline CDR1 reads SEHNR; CDR2 reads FQNEAQ (reference sequence). The CDR3 DNA follows: TGTGCCAGCAGCTTAGCTATTTCGGACAGGGCCCTCTATGGCTACACCTTC. Translation: CASSLAISDRALYGYTF.

This clone has a handful of counts. The CDR3 DNA reads TGTGCCAGCAGCGGGGTTAGCGGGGGGGCGGATACGCAGTATTTT. Translating it yields CASSGVSGGADTQYF. V is TRBV5-4 and J is TRBJ2-3; 11 bases map to TRBD2. The CDR3 is 15 amino acids. The V and J ends lost 4 bases and 6 bases, in that order; junction bases with no gene match: 7. Per germline, CDR1 SGHNT and CDR2 YYREEE (reference sequence).

The chain employs TRBV7-8 and TRBJ2-7, with D tentatively TRBD1 (6 bases). V shed 3 bases and J shed 6 bases, with 12 bases lying between them. Germline CDR1 is SGHVS and CDR2 is FQNEAQ. The CDR3 covers 13 residues. The CDR3: CASSFTGPGEQYF. CDR3 DNA sequence: TGTGCCAGCAGCTTTACAGGGCCGGGCGAGCAGTACTTC.

CDR3 sequence: CASSLAGTDKNIQYF. Written as DNA, the CDR3 is TGTGCCAGCAGCTTAGCGGGGACTGACAAAAACATTCAGTACTTC. This chain uses TRBV7-2 with TRBJ2-4; D is possibly TRBD2 (6 bases). From germline, CDR1 is SGHTA and CDR2 FQGNSA. The V gene lost 0 bases and the J gene lost 3 bases, with 9 bases spanning the gap. There are 15 residues in the CDR3. Full variable domain (missing parts from reference TRBV7-2 and TRBJ2-4): GAGVSQSPSNKVTEKGKDVELRCDPISGHTALYWYRQSLGQGLEFLIYFQGNSAPDKSGLPSDRFSAERTGGSVSTLTIQRTQQEDSAVYLCASSLAGTDKNIQYFGAGTRLSVL.

V usage is TRBV4-2 and J usage is TRBJ2-5; 13 positions match TRBD2. Germline V lookup: CDR1 LGHNA, CDR2 YNFKEQ. The junction had 11 bases not matched to a gene; V was cut back by 8 bases and J by 5 bases. The length of the CDR3 is 16 residues. The CDR3 region is CASRPTSGGTVETQYF. CDR3 in DNA: TGTGCCAGCCGCCCGACTAGCGGGGGGACGGTGGAGACCCAGTACTTC.

CDR3 sequence (DNA): TGTGCCAGCAGCCCTACAGGGGGCGCGGGCACCGGGGAGCTGTTTTTT. It encodes CASSPTGGAGTGELFF. The chain uses TRBV7-3 and TRBJ2-2; 9 bases align to TRBD1. Germline V gives CDR1 SGHTA, CDR2 FQGTGA. V shed 5 bases, J shed 4 bases, and the junction held 8 bases outside the gene matches. This CDR3 spans 16 amino acids. The full variable domain, completed using reference TRBV7-3 and TRBJ2-2, is GAGVSQTPSNKVTEKGKYVELRCDPISGHTALYWYRQSLGQGPEFLIYFQGTGAADDSGLPNDRFFAVRPEGSVSTLKIQRTERGDSAVYLCASSPTGGAGTGELFFGEGSRLTVL.

A few counts support this clone. V is TRBV4-1 and J is TRBJ1-2; 7 nucleotides match TRBD1. CDR3 size: 13 residues. Germline trimming cut 6 bases from V and 5 bases from J; bases unmatched to any gene: 6. CDR1 is MGHRA and CDR2 is YSYEKL in the germline V gene. CDR3 in DNA: TGCGCCAGCAGTCCCGGGACAGAGTATGGCTACACCTTC. Its translation is CASSPGTEYGYTF.

The V gene is TRBV7-2, the J gene TRBJ2-1; D is ambiguous. This CDR3 is 14 amino acids long. Trimming removed 3 bases from V and 0 bases from J, with 6 bases in between. CDR1 and CDR2 from the germline V gene are SGHTA and FQGNSA. CDR3 protein: CASSFGSSYNEQFF. The CDR3 coding sequence is TGTGCCAGCAGCTTTGGTAGCTCCTACAATGAGCAGTTCTTC. The variable domain in full, completed from reference TRBV7-2 and TRBJ2-1, reads GAGVSQSPSNKVTEKGKDVELRCDPISGHTALYWYRQSLGQGLEFLIYFQGNSAPDKSGLPSDRFSAERTGGSVSTLTIQRTQQEDSAVYLCASSFGSSYNEQFFGPGTRLTVL.

V usage is TRBV5-5 and J usage is TRBJ1-1; D uncertain. This CDR3 comprises 13 residues. The germline CDR1 and CDR2 sequences are SGHKS and YYEKEE (reference sequence). Trimming took off 2 bases at V and 2 bases at J, with 7 bases between the two ends. The CDR3 DNA sequence: TGTGCCAGCAGCTTCAGGCTAAACACTGAAGCTTTCTTT. It codes for CASSFRLNTEAFF.

This clone came up once. The rearrangement links TRBV7-2 to TRBJ1-2, with TRBD1 as a possible D gene (6 bases). The germline CDR1 and CDR2 sequences are SGHTA and FQGNSA. CDR3 length: 16 residues. V was shortened by 1 base and J by 0 bases, with 12 bases between the two germline ends. For the CDR3, the DNA is TGTGCCAGCAGCTTAGGGGCGGGGGCTCCTAACTATGGCTACACCTTC. This sequence encodes CASSLGAGAPNYGYTF.

The chain recombines TRBV6-6 with TRBJ2-5; 8 positions agree with TRBD2. V was pared by 4 bases and J by 7 bases, with 11 bases of the junction left unmatched. The CDR3 spans 15 residues. Per germline, CDR1 MNHNY and CDR2 SVGAGI (reference sequence). This CDR3 is CASSSRAGDSATQYF. CDR3 DNA: TGTGCCAGCAGTTCTAGAGCGGGGGATTCGGCGACCCAGTACTTC.

This clone came up a few times. The gene calls are TRBV6-1 and TRBJ1-1; D perhaps matches TRBD1 (5 bases). Germline assignment: CDR1 MNHNS and CDR2 SASEGT. V lost 3 bases and J lost 11, with 19 bases in between. This CDR3 comprises 14 residues. CDR3 nucleotide sequence: TGTGCCAGCAGTGATTTGGTATGGAAGGAGGGGGCTTTCTTT. Protein product: CASSDLVWKEGAFF.

This chain uses TRBV9 with TRBJ2-7, with TRBD1 matching 9 bases. CDR1 is SGDLS, CDR2 YYNGEE, per germline. V trimming: 2 bases; J trimming: 3 bases; junction bases outside the gene matches: 3. CDR3 length equals 14 residues. CDR3: CASSVGTGIYEQYF. CDR3 nucleotides: TGTGCCAGCAGCGTCGGGACAGGGATCTACGAGCAGTACTTC.

DNA for the CDR3: TGTGCCAGCAGCCTCGGTCCGGACAGGGTCGGCTCCTACGAGCAGTACTTC. Residues: CASSLGPDRVGSYEQYF. The V call is TRBV5-6, the J call TRBJ2-7, with 8 bases aligning to TRBD1. This CDR3 spans 17 amino acids. Germline CDR1 reads SGHDT; CDR2 reads YYEEEE. V lost 4 bases, J lost 0 bases, and 12 bases stayed unmatched.

J is TRBJ1-6 and V is TRBV11-2; D not resolved. The CDR3 consists of 16 residues. V dropped 0 bases and J dropped 0 bases, with 6 bases sitting between them. Germline lookup yields CDR1 SGHAT and CDR2 FQNNGV. CDR3 sequence (DNA): TGTGCCAGCAGCTTAGACTGGCCCTCCTATAATTCACCCCTCCACTTT. It translates to CASSLDWPSYNSPLHF.

V and J are TRBV10-3 and TRBJ1-5, with D perhaps TRBD1 (5 bases). Per germline, CDR1 ENHRY and CDR2 SYGVKD. V gave up 3 bases and J gave up 6 bases, with 12 bases separating them. This CDR3 has 14 amino acids. This chain's CDR3 is CAISELDQGQPQHF. The CDR3 bases are TGTGCCATCAGTGAATTGGACCAGGGTCAGCCCCAGCATTTT.

In its sample, this clone was seen once. The rearrangement joins TRBV6-5 to TRBJ1-6, with 7 bases matching TRBD1. V was pared by 2 bases and J by 6 bases, with 4 bases of the junction left unmatched. Germline assignment: CDR1 MNHEY and CDR2 SVGAGI. This CDR3 is 15 amino acids long. This CDR3 reads CASSYLGQTNSPLHF. Written as DNA, the CDR3 is TGTGCCAGCAGTTACCTGGGACAGACTAATTCACCCCTCCACTTT.